This T cell receptor beta chain was retrieved from a study of tumor and adjacent non-tumor tissue in lung cancer. Whole-study findings and limits: Significantly higher TCR diversity was found in tumor than normal lung.

No cell sorting was done before RNA was extracted from the tissue. More than 3 cm separated this lung sample from the edge of the tumor. TCRbeta libraries were built with three rounds of nested PCR, modified from ARM-PCR. TCRdb used MiXCR to reprocess the multiplex PCR reads, holding one entry per CDR3 protein. The sample includes 50,000 to 60,000 distinct CDR3 sequences, roughly 69% seen only once; the top ten take 20% to 25%. Worth noting for this clonotype: Antigen unknown.

The receptor was derived from a woman between 55 and 75 years old with non-small cell lung cancer. The sample consisted of distant non-tumor lung tissue.

CDR3 nucleotide sequence: TGTGCCAGCAACATAACCCGGGGACTAGCGTCCACAGATACGCAGTATTTT. Translated, it gives CASNITRGLASTDTQYF. The chain links TRBV11-2 to TRBJ2-3, with 10 bases lining up with TRBD2. CDR1 is SGHAT, CDR2 FQNNGV, per germline. Losses at the gene ends were 7 bases for V and 2 bases for J; bases not matched to a gene: 12. CDR3 size: 17 residues.